The text below deals with one TCR beta chain. Original analysis: Researchers report that nucleated cell counts were estimated from reference gene primer amplification. Clones were read by immunoSEQ multiplex PCR, and TCRdb kept only the in-frame ones, dropping some. That table supplies the V and J calls and clone size; D and trimming were determined from the DNA. The sample includes approximately 15,000 clones, 80% to 85% of them seen just once. Trimming removed 3 bases from V and 1 base from J; junction bases left unmatched: 3. Germline CDR1 reads SGHRS; CDR2 reads YFSETQ. The CDR3 totals 15 residues. This entry comes from a study of blood T cell repertoires in COVID-19. Study in general: Spain, Italy and the United States supplied samples that represented acute and convalescent COVID-19. Nucleic acid was either cDNA or gDNA, and it came from T cells, B-cell-depleted T cells, or PBMCs.

Sequenced sample: peripheral blood. The chain combines TRBV5-1 with TRBJ2-7; 11 bases fit TRBD2. This receptor was obtained from a human donor in a cohort sampled during active COVID-19. CDR3: CASSSGLAVSYEQYF. Here the CDR3 DNA reads TGCGCCAGCAGCTCGGGACTAGCGGTTTCCTACGAGCAGTACTTC.